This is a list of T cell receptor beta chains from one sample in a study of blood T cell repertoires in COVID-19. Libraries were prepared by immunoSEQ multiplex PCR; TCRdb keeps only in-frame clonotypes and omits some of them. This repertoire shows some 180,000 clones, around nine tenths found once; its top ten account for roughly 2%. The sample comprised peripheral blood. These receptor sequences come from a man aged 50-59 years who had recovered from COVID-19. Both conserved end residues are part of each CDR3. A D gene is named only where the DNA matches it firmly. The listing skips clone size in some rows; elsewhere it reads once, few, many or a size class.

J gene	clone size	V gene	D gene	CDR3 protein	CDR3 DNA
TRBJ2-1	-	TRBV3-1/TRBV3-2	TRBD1	CASSQETGTGGLNEQFF	TGTGCCAGCAGCCAAGAGACGGGGACAGGGGGCCTCAATGAGCAGTTCTTC
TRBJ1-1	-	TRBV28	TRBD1	CASSPPRGRVIGTEAFF	TGTGCCAGCAGCCCCCCCAGGGGGCGCGTTATAGGCACTGAAGCTTTCTTT
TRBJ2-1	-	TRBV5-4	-	CASSGGSSYNEQFF	TGTGCCAGCAGCGGAGGGAGCTCCTACAATGAGCAGTTCTTC
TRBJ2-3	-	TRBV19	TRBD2	CASRDTGTRGTDTQYF	TGTGCCAGTAGGGATACCGGGACTAGGGGCACAGATACGCAGTATTTT
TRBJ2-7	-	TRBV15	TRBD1	CATSRDGSGGAYEQYF	TGTGCCACCAGCAGAGATGGGTCAGGGGGTGCGTACGAGCAGTACTTC
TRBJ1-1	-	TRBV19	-	CASTTLGGVAEAFF	TGTGCCAGTACCACCTTGGGGGGGGTCGCTGAAGCTTTCTTT
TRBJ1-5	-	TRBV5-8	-	CASSLTTGTDNQPQHF	TGTGCCAGCAGCTTGACGACAGGTACAGACAATCAGCCCCAGCATTTT
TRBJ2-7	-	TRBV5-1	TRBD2	CATPGLGEYEQYF	TGCGCCACCCCGGGACTAGGGGAATACGAGCAGTACTTC
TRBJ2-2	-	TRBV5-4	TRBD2	CASSLGSGNTGELFF	TGTGCCAGCAGCTTGGGGAGCGGGAATACCGGGGAGCTGTTTTTT
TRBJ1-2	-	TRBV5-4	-	CASRTGANYGYTF	TGTGCCAGCAGGACGGGAGCTAACTATGGCTACACCTTC
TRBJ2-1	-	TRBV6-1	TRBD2	CASSLDGTSYNEQFF	TGTGCCAGCAGCCTAGACGGGACTAGCTACAATGAGCAGTTCTTC
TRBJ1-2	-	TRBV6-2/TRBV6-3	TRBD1	CASSRGQGYGYTF	TGTGCCAGCAGCCGGGGACAGGGCTATGGCTACACCTTC
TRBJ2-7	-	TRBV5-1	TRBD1	CASSPSQGGPYEQYF	TGCGCCAGCAGCCCTTCACAAGGGGGCCCCTACGAGCAGTACTTC
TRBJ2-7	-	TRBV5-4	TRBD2	CASSRLAGGLEQYF	TGTGCCAGCAGCCGACTAGCGGGAGGCCTAGAGCAGTACTTC
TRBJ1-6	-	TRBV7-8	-	CASSLVSGNDNSPLHF	TGTGCCAGCAGCTTAGTATCAGGGAATGACAATTCACCCCTCCACTTT
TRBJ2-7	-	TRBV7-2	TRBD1	CASSMGQGIHEQYF	TGTGCCAGCAGCATGGGACAGGGGATCCACGAGCAGTACTTC
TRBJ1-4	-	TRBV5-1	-	CASSQGSDEKLFF	TGCGCCAGCAGCCAGGGCTCGGATGAAAAACTGTTTTTT
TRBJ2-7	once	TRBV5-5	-	CASSLSNRPYEQYF	TGTGCCAGCAGCTTGTCCAACAGGCCCTACGAGCAGTACTTC
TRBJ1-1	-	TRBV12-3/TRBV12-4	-	CASSSQMGQAFF	TGTGCCAGCAGCTCACAGATGGGGCAAGCTTTCTTT
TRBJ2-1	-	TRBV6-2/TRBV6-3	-	CASSPSSRIRTGNEQFF	TGTGCCAGCAGCCCCTCATCTAGGATACGAACCGGCAATGAGCAGTTCTTC
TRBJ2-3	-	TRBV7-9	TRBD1	CASSLGTGPTSTDTQYF	TGTGCCAGCAGCTTAGGGACAGGTCCCACTAGCACAGATACGCAGTATTTT
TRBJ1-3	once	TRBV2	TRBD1	CASSERAGGHSGNTIYF	TGTGCCAGCAGTGAACGGGCAGGGGGCCACTCTGGAAACACCATATATTTT
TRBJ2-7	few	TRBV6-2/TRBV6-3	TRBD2	CASSHGLAGGLHNEQYF	TGTGCCAGCAGCCACGGACTAGCGGGGGGGCTCCATAACGAGCAGTACTTC
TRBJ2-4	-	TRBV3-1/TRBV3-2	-	CASSQGSRTNIQYF	TGTGCCAGCAGCCAAGGTTCGAGAACAAACATTCAGTACTTC
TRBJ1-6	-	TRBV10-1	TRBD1	CASNPRGFGSSPLHF	TGCGCCAGCAATCCCAGGGGGTTTGGAAGTTCACCCCTCCACTTT
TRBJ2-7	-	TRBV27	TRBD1	CASSLRPGTGFVPYEQYF	TGTGCCAGCAGTTTACGTCCCGGGACAGGGTTCGTGCCCTACGAGCAGTACTTC
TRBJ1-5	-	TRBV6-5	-	CASSYGQNSNQPQHF	TGTGCCAGCAGTTACGGGCAAAATAGCAATCAGCCCCAGCATTTT
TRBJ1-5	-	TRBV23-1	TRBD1	CASSHTFRDSLGGQPQHF	TGCGCCAGCAGTCACACATTCCGGGACAGCCTCGGGGGCCAGCCCCAGCATTTT
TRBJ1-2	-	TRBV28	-	CASSTDRLFDYGYTF	TGTGCCAGCAGTACAGACAGGCTCTTTGACTATGGCTACACCTTC
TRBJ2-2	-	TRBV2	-	CASSRQNTGELFF	TGTGCCAGCAGTCGACAGAACACCGGGGAGCTGTTTTTT
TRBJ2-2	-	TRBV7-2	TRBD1	CASSLSRGLKLLFF	TGTGCCAGCAGCTTAAGCAGGGGGCTGAAGTTGCTGTTTTTT
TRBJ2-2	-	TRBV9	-	CASSVVGGITGELFF	TGTGCCAGCAGCGTAGTCGGAGGAATCACCGGGGAGCTGTTTTTT
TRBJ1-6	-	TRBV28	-	CASSINSPLHF	TGTGCCAGCAGCATTAATTCACCCCTCCACTTT
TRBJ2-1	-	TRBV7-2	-	CASSHRDIRQGGNEQFF	TGTGCCAGCAGCCATAGGGATATTCGACAGGGAGGCAATGAGCAGTTCTTC
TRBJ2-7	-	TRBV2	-	CASSEARYEQYF	TGTGCCAGCAGTGAAGCCCGCTACGAGCAGTACTTC
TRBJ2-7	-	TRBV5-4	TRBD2	CASTMASGLSHGEQYF	TGTGCCAGCACCATGGCTAGCGGTCTTTCCCACGGCGAGCAGTACTTC
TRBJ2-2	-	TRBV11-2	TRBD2	CASSGTSGRGTGELFF	TGTGCCAGCAGCGGGACTAGCGGGAGGGGAACCGGGGAGCTGTTTTTT
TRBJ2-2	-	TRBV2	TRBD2	CASRTGGRTGELFF	TGTGCCAGCAGGACGGGAGGTCGGACCGGGGAGCTGTTTTTT
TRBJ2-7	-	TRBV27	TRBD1	CASSLRGQGAYEQYF	TGTGCCAGCAGTTTAAGGGGACAGGGAGCGTACGAGCAGTACTTC
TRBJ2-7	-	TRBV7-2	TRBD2	CASSFTSGVYEQYF	TGTGCCAGCAGCTTCACTAGCGGGGTATACGAGCAGTACTTC
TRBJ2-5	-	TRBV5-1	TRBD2	CASSSGLAGGPVVETQYF	TGCGCCAGCAGCTCGGGACTAGCGGGAGGGCCGGTCGTGGAGACCCAGTACTTC
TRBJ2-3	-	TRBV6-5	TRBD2	CASSYSGTSGTDTQYF	TGTGCCAGCAGTTACTCCGGGACTAGCGGCACAGATACGCAGTATTTT
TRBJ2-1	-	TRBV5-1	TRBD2	CASSLVLAGENEQFF	TGCGCCAGCAGCCTGGTGTTAGCGGGGGAAAATGAGCAGTTCTTC
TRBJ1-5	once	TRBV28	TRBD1	CASSSKDRGQGNQPQHF	TGTGCCAGCAGTTCGAAGGACAGGGGGCAAGGCAATCAGCCCCAGCATTTT
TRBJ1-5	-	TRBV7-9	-	CASSLVDGGEHF	TGTGCCAGCAGCTTAGTTGACGGGGGGGAGCATTTT
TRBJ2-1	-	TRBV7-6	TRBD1	CASSSRTGTISYNEQFF	TGTGCCAGCAGCTCGAGGACAGGTACAATCTCCTACAATGAGCAGTTCTTC
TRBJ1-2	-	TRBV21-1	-	CASSKVGGRTF	TGTGCCAGCAGCAAAGTGGGGGGGCGCACCTTC
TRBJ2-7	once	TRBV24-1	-	CATSDSRTVSSYEQYF	TGTGCCACCAGTGATTCAAGGACAGTAAGCTCCTACGAGCAGTACTTC
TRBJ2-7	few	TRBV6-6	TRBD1	CASSPRTPGTGIYEQYF	TGTGCCAGCAGTCCAAGAACCCCCGGGACAGGGATCTACGAGCAGTACTTC
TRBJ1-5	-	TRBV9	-	CASSVTGTSNQPQHF	TGTGCCAGCAGCGTAACCGGGACAAGCAATCAGCCCCAGCATTTT
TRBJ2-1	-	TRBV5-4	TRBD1	CASSLDRGAYNEQFF	TGTGCCAGCAGCTTGGACAGGGGGGCCTACAATGAGCAGTTCTTC
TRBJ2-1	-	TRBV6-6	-	CASSFPLSGSYNEQFF	TGTGCCAGCAGTTTCCCCTTAAGCGGATCCTACAATGAGCAGTTCTTC
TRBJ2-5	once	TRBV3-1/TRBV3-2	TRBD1	CASSQEPGGGETQYF	TGTGCCAGCAGCCAAGAGCCAGGGGGTGGAGAGACCCAGTACTTC
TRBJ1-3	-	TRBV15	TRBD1	CATSRDQGARGNTIYF	TGTGCCACCAGCAGAGATCAGGGGGCGAGGGGAAACACCATATATTTT
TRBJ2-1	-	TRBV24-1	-	CATSDLIDSRSHEQFF	TGTGCCACCAGTGATTTGATCGATAGCCGGAGCCATGAGCAGTTCTTC
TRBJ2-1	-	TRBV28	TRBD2	CASSQTSGPRNEQFF	TGTGCCAGCAGTCAGACTAGCGGGCCTCGGAATGAGCAGTTCTTC
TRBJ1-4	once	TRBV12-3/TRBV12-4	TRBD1	CASARTGGEKLFF	TGTGCCAGCGCGAGGACAGGTGGCGAAAAACTGTTTTTT